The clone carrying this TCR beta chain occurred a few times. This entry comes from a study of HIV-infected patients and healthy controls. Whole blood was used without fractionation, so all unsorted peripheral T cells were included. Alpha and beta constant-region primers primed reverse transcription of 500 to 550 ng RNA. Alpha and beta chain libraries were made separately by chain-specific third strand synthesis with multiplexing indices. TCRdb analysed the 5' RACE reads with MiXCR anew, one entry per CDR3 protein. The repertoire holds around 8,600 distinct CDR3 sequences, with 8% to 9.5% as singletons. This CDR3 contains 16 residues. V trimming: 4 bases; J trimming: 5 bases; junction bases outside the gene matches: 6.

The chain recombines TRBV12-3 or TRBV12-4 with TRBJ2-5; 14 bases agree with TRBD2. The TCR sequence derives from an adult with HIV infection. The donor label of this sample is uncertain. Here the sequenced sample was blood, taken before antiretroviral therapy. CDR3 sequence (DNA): TGTGCCAGCAGTTCTCGGACTAGCGGGGGGAGGGAGACCCAGTACTTC. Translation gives CASSSRTSGGRETQYF.